This TCR beta chain was captured by sequencing in a study of shared clonotypes between healthy human individuals. Sequenced by immunoSEQ multiplex PCR; TCRdb stores in-frame clones only, minus some. The profile shows under 2,000,000 clones, about 95% of them singletons. Germline V CDR1 and CDR2: SGHTA, FQGNSA. The CDR3 is made up of 11 amino acids. Trimming took off 6 bases at V and 9 bases at J, with 9 bases between the two ends. To note about this clone: Its specificity is unknown.

The study's findings and limits: Richness estimates generally favored naive over memory subsets. The naive CD4 repertoires of a handful of donors were compared, and approximately 5% of clonotypes were shared. A reduction in generation probabilities was seen for non-shared clonotypes relative to those shared by all four donors.

As defined, naive CD8 cells were CD45RO-negative and positively selected for CCR7, with terminally differentiated effector memory CD45RA+ cells excluded. The donors, all of them Caucasian adults, lived in Nashville, Tennessee. The TCR comes from a man between 18 and 35 years old in good health. The rearrangement links TRBV7-2 to TRBJ2-1; D not certain. Specimen: naive CD8+ T cells sorted from blood. CDR3 nucleotide sequence: TGTGCCAGCAGTTGGGTGGGTGAGCAGTTCTTC. Amino acid sequence: CASSWVGEQFF. Looking up the rest from reference TRBV7-2 and TRBJ2-1 gives the full variable domain: GAGVSQSPSNKVTEKGKDVELRCDPISGHTALYWYRQSLGQGLEFLIYFQGNSAPDKSGLPSDRFSAERTGGSVSTLTIQRTQQEDSAVYLCASSWVGEQFFGPGTRLTVL.